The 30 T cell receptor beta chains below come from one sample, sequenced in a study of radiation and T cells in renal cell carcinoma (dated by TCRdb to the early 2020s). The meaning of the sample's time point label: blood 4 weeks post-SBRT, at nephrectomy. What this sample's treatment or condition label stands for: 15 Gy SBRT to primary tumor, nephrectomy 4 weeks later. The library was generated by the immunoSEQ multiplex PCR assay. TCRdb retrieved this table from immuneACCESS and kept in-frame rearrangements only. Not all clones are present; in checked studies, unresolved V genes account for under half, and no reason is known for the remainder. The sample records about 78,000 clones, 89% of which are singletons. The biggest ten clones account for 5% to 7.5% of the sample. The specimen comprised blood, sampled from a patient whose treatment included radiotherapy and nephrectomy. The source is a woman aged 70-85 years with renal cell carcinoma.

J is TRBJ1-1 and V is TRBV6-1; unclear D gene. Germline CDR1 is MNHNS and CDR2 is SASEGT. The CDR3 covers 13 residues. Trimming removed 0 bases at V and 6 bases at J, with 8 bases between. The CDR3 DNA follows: TGTGCCAGCAGTGAAGCGTTGAGGGCTGAAGCTTTCTTT. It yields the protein CASSEALRAEAFF.

CDR3 amino acids: CASSYSNGPNEKLFF. As DNA, the CDR3 is TGTGCCAGCAGTTACTCGAACGGACCGAATGAAAAACTGTTTTTT. The rearrangement joins TRBV6-5 to TRBJ1-4; D not certain. This CDR3 has 15 amino acids. Trimming left V 0 bases short and J 5 bases short, with 10 bases between. Germline-derived CDR1 and CDR2 are MNHEY and SVGAGI.

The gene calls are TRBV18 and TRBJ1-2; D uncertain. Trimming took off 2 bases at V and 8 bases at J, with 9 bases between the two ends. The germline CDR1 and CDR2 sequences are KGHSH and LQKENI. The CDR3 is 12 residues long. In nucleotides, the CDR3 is TGTGCCAGCTCACCATCCGGAAACGGCTACACCTTC. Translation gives CASSPSGNGYTF.

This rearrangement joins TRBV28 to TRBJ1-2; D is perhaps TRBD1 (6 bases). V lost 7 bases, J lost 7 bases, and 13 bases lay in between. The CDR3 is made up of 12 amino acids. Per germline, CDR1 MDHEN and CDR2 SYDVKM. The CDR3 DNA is TGTGCCAGCACCACGGGGGCCTTTGGCTACACCTTC. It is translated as CASTTGAFGYTF.

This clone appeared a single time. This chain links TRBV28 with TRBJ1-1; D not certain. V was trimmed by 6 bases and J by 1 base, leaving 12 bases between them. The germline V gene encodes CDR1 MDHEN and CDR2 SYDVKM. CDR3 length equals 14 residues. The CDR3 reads CASREGSGNTEAFF. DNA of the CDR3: TGTGCCAGCAGGGAGGGAAGTGGGAACACTGAAGCTTTCTTT.

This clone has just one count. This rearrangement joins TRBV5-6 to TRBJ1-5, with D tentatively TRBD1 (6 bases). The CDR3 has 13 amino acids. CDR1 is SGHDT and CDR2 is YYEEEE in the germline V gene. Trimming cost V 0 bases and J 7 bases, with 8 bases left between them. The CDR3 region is CASSLEGQQPQHF. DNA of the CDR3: TGTGCCAGCAGCTTGGAGGGACAACAGCCCCAGCATTTT. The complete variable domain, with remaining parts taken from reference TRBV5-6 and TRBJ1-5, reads DAGVTQSPTHLIKTRGQQVTLRCSPKSGHDTVSWYQQALGQGPQFIFQYYEEEERQRGNFPDRFSGHQFPNYSSELNVNALLLGDSALYLCASSLEGQQPQHFGDGTRLSIL.

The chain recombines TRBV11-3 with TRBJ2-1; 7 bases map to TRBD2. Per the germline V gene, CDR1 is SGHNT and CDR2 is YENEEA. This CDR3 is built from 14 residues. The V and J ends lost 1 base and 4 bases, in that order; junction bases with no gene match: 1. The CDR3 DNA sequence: TGTGCCAGCAGCTTAGCCGGGGGGTACAATGAGCAGTTCTTC. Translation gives CASSLAGGYNEQFF.

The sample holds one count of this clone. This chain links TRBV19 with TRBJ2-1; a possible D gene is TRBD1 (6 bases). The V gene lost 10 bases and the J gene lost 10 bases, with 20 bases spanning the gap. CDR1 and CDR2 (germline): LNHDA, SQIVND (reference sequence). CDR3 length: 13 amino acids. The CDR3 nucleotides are TGTGCCACTCGGACAGTTTTCAGGATCGAGCAGTTCTTC. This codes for CATRTVFRIEQFF.

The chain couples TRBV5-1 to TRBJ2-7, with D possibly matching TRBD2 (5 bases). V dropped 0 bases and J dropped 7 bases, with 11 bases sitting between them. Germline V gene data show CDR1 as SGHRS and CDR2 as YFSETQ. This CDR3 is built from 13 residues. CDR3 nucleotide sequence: TGCGCCAGCAGCTTGGTACGGGGTGGGGAGCAGTACTTC. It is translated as CASSLVRGGEQYF. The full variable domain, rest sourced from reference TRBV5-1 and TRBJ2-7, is KAGVTQTPRYLIKTRGQQVTLSCSPISGHRSVSWYQQTPGQGLQFLFEYFSETQRNKGNFPGRFSGRQFSNSRSEMNVSTLELGDSALYLCASSLVRGGEQYFGPGTRLTVT.

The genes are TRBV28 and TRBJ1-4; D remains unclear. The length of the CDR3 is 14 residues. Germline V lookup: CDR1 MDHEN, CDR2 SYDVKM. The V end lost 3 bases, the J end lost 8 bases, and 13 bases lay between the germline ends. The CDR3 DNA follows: TGTGCCAGCAGTTTTGTTGAAAAGGGCGAAAAACTGTTTTTT. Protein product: CASSFVEKGEKLFF.

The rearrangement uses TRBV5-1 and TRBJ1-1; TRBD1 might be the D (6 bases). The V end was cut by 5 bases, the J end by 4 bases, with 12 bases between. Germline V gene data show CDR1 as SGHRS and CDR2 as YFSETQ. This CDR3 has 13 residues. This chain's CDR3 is CASRSGAVTEAFF. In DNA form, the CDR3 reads TGCGCCAGCAGGTCAGGGGCTGTCACTGAAGCTTTCTTT.

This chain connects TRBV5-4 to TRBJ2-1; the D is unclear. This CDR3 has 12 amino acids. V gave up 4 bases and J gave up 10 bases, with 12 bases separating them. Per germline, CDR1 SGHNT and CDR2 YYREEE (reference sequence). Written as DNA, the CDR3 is TGTGCCAGCAGCCCCCCCGGTCTAGAGCAGTTCTTC. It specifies CASSPPGLEQFF.

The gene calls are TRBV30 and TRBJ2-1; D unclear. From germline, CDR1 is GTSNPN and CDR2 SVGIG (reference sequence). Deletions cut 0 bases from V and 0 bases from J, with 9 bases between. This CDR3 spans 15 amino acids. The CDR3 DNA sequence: TGTGCCTGGAGTGTTGGGCAGCCCTCCTACAATGAGCAGTTCTTC. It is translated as CAWSVGQPSYNEQFF.

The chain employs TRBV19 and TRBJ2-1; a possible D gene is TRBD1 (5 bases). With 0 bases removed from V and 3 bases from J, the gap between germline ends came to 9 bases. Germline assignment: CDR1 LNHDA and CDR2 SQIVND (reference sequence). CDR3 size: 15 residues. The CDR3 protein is CASSIEGRGYNEQFF. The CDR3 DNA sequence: TGTGCCAGTAGTATAGAGGGAAGGGGCTACAATGAGCAGTTCTTC. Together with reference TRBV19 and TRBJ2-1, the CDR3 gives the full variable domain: DGGITQSPKYLFRKEGQNVTLSCEQNLNHDAMYWYRQDPGQGLRLIYYSQIVNDFQKGDIAEGYSVSREKKESFPLTVTSAQKNPTAFYLCASSIEGRGYNEQFFGPGTRLTVL.

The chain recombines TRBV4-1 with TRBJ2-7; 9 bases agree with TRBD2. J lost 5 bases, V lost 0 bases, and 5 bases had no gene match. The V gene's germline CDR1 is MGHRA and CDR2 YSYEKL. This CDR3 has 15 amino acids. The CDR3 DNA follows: TGCGCCAGCAGCCAAGAGGCGGGGGGGCCCGACGAGCAGTACTTC. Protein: CASSQEAGGPDEQYF.

In DNA, the CDR3 is TGTGCCAGCAGTTATCTCCGGGACACTGAAGCTTTCTTT. It encodes CASSYLRDTEAFF. The chain recombines TRBV6-5 with TRBJ1-1, with D uncertain. The V gene's germline CDR1 is MNHEY and CDR2 SVGAGI. This CDR3 spans 13 amino acids. Trimming removed 3 bases at V and 3 bases at J, with 8 bases between.

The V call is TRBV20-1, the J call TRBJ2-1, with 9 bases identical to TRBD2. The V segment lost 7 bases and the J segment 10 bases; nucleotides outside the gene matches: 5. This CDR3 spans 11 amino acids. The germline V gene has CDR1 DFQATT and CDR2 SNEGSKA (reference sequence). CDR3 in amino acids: CSVSGGVEQFF. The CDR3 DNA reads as TGCAGTGTTAGCGGGGGCGTGGAGCAGTTCTTC.

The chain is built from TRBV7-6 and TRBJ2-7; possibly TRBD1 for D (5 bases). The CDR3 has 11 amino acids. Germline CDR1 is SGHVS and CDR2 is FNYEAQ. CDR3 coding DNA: TGTGAAAGGACAATAAACTACGAGCAGTACTTC. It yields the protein CERTINYEQYF. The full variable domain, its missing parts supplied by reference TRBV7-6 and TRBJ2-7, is GAGVSQSPRYKVTKRGQDVALRCDPISGHVSLYWYRQALGQGPEFLTYFNYEAQQDKSGLPNDRFSAERPEGSISTLTIQRTEQRDSAMYRCERTINYEQYFGPGTRLTVT.

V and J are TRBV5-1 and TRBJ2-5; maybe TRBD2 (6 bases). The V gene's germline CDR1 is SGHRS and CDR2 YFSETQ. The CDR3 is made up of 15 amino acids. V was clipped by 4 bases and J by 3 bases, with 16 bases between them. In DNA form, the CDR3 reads TGCGCCAGCAGCCACTATGGGGGGTTCGAAGAGACCCAGTACTTC. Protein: CASSHYGGFEETQYF.

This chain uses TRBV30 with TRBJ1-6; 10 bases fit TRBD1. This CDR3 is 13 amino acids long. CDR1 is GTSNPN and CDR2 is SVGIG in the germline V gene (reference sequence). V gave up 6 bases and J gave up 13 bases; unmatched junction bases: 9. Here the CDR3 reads CACNAGQGTPLHF. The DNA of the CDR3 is TGTGCCTGCAACGCGGGACAGGGGACTCCCCTCCACTTT. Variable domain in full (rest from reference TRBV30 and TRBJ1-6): SQTIHQWPATLVQPVGSPLSLECTVEGTSNPNLYWYRQAAGRGLQLLFYSVGIGQISSEVPQNLSASRPQDRQFILSSKKLLLSDSGFYLCACNAGQGTPLHFGNGTRLTVT.

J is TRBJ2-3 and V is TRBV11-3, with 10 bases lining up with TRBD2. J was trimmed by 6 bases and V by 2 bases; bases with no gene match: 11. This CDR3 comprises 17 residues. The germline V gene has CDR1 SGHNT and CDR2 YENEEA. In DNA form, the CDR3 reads TGTGCCAGCAGCTTAATCCGGACTAGCGGTCTTCTGGATACGCAGTATTTT. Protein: CASSLIRTSGLLDTQYF. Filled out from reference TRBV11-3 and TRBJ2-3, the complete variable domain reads EAGVVQSPRYKIIEKKQPVAFWCNPISGHNTLYWYLQNLGQGPELLIRYENEEAVDDSQLPKDRFSAERLKGVDSTLKIQPAELGDSAVYLCASSLIRTSGLLDTQYFGPGTRLTVL.

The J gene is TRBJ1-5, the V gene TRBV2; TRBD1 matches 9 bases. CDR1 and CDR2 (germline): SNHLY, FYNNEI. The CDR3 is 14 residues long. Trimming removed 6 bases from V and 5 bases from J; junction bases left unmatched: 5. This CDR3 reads CASRLQGAYQPQHF. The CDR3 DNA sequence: TGTGCCAGCAGACTACAGGGGGCTTATCAGCCCCAGCATTTT.

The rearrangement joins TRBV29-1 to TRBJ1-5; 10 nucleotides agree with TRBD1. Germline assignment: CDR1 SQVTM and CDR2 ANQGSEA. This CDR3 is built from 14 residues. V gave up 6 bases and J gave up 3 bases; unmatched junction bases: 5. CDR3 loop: CSVSGTGVNQPQHF. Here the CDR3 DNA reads TGCAGCGTCTCCGGGACAGGGGTCAATCAGCCCCAGCATTTT.

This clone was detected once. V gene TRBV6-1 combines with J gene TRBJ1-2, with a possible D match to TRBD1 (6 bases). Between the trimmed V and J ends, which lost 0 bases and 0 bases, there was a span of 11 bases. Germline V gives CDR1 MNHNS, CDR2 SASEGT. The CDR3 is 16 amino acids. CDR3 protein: CASSEAPQGANYGYTF. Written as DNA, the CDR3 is TGTGCCAGCAGTGAAGCTCCACAGGGAGCTAACTATGGCTACACCTTC.

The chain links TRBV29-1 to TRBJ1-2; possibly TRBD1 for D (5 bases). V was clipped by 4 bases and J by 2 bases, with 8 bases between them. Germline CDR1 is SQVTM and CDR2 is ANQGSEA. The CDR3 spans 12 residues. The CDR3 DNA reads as TGCAGCGTTGCAGGGATAAACTATGGCTACACCTTC. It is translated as CSVAGINYGYTF. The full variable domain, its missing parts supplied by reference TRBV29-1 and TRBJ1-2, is SAVISQKPSRDICQRGTSLTIQCQVDSQVTMMFWYRQQPGQSLTLIATANQGSEATYESGFVIDKFPISRPNLTFSTLTVSNMSPEDSSIYLCSVAGINYGYTFGSGTRLTVV.

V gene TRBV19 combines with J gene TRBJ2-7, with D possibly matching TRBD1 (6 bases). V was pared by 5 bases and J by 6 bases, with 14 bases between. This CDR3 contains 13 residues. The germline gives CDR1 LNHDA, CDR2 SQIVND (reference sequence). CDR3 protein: CASSQGSAPEQYF. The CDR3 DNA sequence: TGTGCCAGTAGTCAGGGGTCTGCCCCCGAGCAGTACTTC.

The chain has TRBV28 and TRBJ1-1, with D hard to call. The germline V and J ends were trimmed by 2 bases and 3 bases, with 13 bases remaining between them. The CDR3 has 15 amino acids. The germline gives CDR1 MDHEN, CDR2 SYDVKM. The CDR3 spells CASSLLGVPDTEAFF. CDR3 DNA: TGTGCCAGCAGTTTACTCGGGGTACCGGACACTGAAGCTTTCTTT.

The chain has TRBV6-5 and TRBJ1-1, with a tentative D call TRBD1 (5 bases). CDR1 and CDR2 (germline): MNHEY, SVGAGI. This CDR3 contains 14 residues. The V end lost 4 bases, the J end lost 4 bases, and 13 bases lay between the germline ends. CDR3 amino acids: CASSLAGLSTEAFF. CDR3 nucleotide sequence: TGTGCCAGCAGTTTGGCAGGGCTTAGCACTGAAGCTTTCTTT.

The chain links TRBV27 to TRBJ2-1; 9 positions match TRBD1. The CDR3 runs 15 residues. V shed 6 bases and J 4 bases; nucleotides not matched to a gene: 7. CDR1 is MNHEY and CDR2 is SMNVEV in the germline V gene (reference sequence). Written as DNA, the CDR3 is TGTGCCAGCAGCTTACAGGGGGCGCGATACAATGAGCAGTTCTTC. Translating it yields CASSLQGARYNEQFF.

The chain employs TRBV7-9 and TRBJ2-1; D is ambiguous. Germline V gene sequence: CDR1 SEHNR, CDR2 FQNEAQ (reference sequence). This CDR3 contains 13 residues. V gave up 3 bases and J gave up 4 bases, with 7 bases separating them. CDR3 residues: CASSLTWYNEQFF. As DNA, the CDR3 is TGTGCCAGCAGCTTGACATGGTACAATGAGCAGTTCTTC.